This TCR beta chain originates from a study of T cell changes during pregnancy in multiple sclerosis. Clones were read by immunoSEQ multiplex PCR, and TCRdb kept only the in-frame ones, dropping some. The sample lists about 62,000 clones; roughly 90% were seen once. With 3 bases clipped from V and 12 bases from J, the junction kept 7 bases outside the gene matches. Germline V gene sequence: CDR1 SGHRS, CDR2 YFSETQ. This CDR3 has 14 amino acids. The source is a female donor in good health, enrolled as a control in a pregnancy study. Sequenced here: peripheral blood, sampled in the second trimester of pregnancy. This sequence joins TRBV5-1 and TRBJ2-1; 12 positions match TRBD1. In DNA form, the CDR3 reads TGCGCCAGCAGCTCCGGGACAGGGGGCCGAGGGCAGTTCTTC. This translates into CASSSGTGGRGQFF. Drawing the rest from reference TRBV5-1 and TRBJ2-1, the complete variable domain is KAGVTQTPRYLIKTRGQQVTLSCSPISGHRSVSWYQQTPGQGLQFLFEYFSETQRNKGNFPGRFSGRQFSNSRSEMNVSTLELGDSALYLCASSSGTGGRGQFFGPGTRLTVL.